The sequence of this TCR beta chain was determined in a study of T cells after yellow fever vaccination. Whole-study results and caveats: CD4 and CD8 compartments shared a small share of clonotypes.

This clonotype was seen only a few times. Its antigen is unidentified. Trimming shortened V by 0 bases and J by 6 bases, and 11 bases separated the two germline ends. The CDR3 is made up of 15 amino acids. CDR1 and CDR2 (germline): LNHNV, YYDKDF (reference sequence). One entry per CDR3 protein, called by TCRdb with MiXCR from the 5' RACE reads. The sample has hundreds of thousands of distinct CDR3 sequences; roughly 8.6% are singletons. The TCR comes from a man in his late teens or twenties who received the YFV17D yellow fever vaccine. The source material was PBMCs, sampled about 49 days after the first yellow fever vaccination. The chain combines TRBV15 with TRBJ1-4; no reliable D call. The CDR3 coding sequence is TGTGCCACCAGCAGAGATGTGTCCGACTATGAAAAACTGTTTTTT. This translates into CATSRDVSDYEKLFF.